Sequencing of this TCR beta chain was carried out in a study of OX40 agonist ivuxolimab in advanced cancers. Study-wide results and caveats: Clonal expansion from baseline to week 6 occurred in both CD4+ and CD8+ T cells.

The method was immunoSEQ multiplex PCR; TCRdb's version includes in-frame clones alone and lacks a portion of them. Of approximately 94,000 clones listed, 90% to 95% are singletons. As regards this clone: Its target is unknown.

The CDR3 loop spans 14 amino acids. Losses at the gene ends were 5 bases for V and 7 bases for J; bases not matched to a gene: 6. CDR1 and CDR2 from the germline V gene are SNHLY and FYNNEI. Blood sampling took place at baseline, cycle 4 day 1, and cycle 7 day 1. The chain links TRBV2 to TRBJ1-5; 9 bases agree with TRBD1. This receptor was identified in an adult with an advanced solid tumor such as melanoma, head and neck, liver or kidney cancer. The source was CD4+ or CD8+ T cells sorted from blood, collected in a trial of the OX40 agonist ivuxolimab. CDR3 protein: CASSRDRAGQPQHF. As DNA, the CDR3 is TGTGCCAGCAGTCGGGACAGGGCTGGGCAGCCCCAGCATTTT.